One and the same sample provided the 18 T cell receptor beta chains below, sequenced in a study of identical twins. TCRdb reanalysed the 5' RACE reads using MiXCR and keeps one entry per CDR3 protein. The repertoire holds some 730,000 distinct CDR3 sequences, with roughly 18% as singletons. These same records also appear under a second study, on T cells expressing NK-cell markers.

Sequencing was carried out using PBMCs. Receptors were obtained from a woman under 30 in good health.

J is TRBJ2-5 and V is TRBV5-1; tentatively, D is TRBD1 (6 bases). Germline CDR1 is SGHRS and CDR2 is YFSETQ. The V gene lost 0 bases and the J gene lost 4 bases, with 13 bases spanning the gap. The CDR3 loop spans 15 amino acids. The CDR3 bases are TGCGCCAGCAGCTTGGTAGCAGGGACAACAGAGACCCAGTACTTC. Protein: CASSLVAGTTETQYF.

This clonotype was seen more than once but under ten times. The V gene is TRBV3-1, the J gene TRBJ2-5; D tentatively reads TRBD1 or TRBD2 (5 bases each). The germline V and J ends were trimmed by 6 bases and 7 bases, with 12 bases remaining between them. CDR1 LGHDT and CDR2 YNNKEL come from the germline V gene (reference sequence). The CDR3 sequence is 12 residues long. CDR3 amino acids: CASRGTAGTQYF. The DNA of the CDR3 is TGTGCCAGCAGGGGGACGGCCGGGACCCAGTACTTC.

This clonotype was recorded a few times. The rearrangement links TRBV20-1 to TRBJ1-5; 8 bases line up with TRBD1. CDR3 length equals 16 residues. The germline V gene has CDR1 DFQATT and CDR2 SNEGSKA (reference sequence). The V segment lost 5 bases and the J segment 1 base; nucleotides outside the gene matches: 10. CDR3 residues: CSARRTGRRSNQPQHF. DNA for the CDR3: TGCAGTGCTCGAAGGACAGGGCGAAGAAGCAATCAGCCCCAGCATTTT.

The table lists this clonotype with a few counts. The CDR3 spells CASSLGPSGGFTDTQYF. CDR3 coding DNA: TGCGCCAGCAGCTTGGGTCCCTCGGGAGGTTTCACAGATACGCAGTATTTT. The chain recombines TRBV5-1 with TRBJ2-3; 7 positions agree with TRBD2. The CDR3 has 17 amino acids. V shed 0 bases, J shed 2 bases, and the junction held 9 bases outside the gene matches. Per germline, CDR1 SGHRS and CDR2 YFSETQ.

This sequence joins TRBV10-1 and TRBJ2-1; tentative D call: TRBD2 (5 bases). The CDR3 has 11 residues. With 6 bases removed from V and 9 bases from J, the gap between germline ends came to 9 bases. Germline V CDR1 and CDR2: WNHNN, SYGVQD (reference sequence). The CDR3 nucleotides read TGCGCCAGCAGCAAGGCGGGTGAGCAGTTCTTC. This codes for CASSKAGEQFF.

CDR3 nucleotide sequence: TGCAGTGCCAGCCACAGCGGGCCAAAAGATACGCAGTATTTT. It is translated as CSASHSGPKDTQYF. The rearrangement joins TRBV20-1 to TRBJ2-3, with a weak D call TRBD2 (6 bases). CDR1 and CDR2 from the germline V gene are DFQATT and SNEGSKA (reference sequence). This CDR3 is 14 amino acids long. Trimming stripped 6 bases from V and 5 bases from J, with 18 bases between.

This clonotype was detected many times. CDR3 amino acids: CASSLGGPGTTEAFF. The DNA of the CDR3 is TGTGCCAGCAGCTTAGGAGGTCCAGGGACCACTGAAGCTTTCTTT. This chain uses TRBV7-2 with TRBJ1-1; weak D call: TRBD1 (5 bases). V dropped 1 base and J dropped 4 bases, with 13 bases sitting between them. This CDR3 has 15 residues. Germline values: CDR1 SGHTA, CDR2 FQGNSA.

This clonotype was detected a few times. The V and J genes are TRBV4-3 and TRBJ1-1; D may be TRBD1 (5 bases). The CDR3 runs 16 residues. With 1 base removed from V and 1 base from J, the gap between germline ends came to 13 bases. CDR1 and CDR2 (germline): LGHNA, YSLEER. The CDR3, as DNA: TGCGCCAGCAGCCAAGGCAGGGCCTTCGGGAACACTGAAGCTTTCTTT. It encodes CASSQGRAFGNTEAFF.

This clonotype was observed a few times. This chain joins TRBV11-2 and TRBJ2-3; a possible D gene is TRBD2 (5 bases). CDR1 and CDR2 from the germline V gene are SGHAT and FQNNGV. Trimming took off 1 base at V and 4 bases at J, with 12 bases between the two ends. The CDR3 is 15 residues long. As DNA, the CDR3 is TGTGCCAGCAGCTTAGTCCCGCGGGCGGCAGATACGCAGTATTTT. It translates to CASSLVPRAADTQYF.

J is TRBJ2-1 and V is TRBV5-6; 13 bases match TRBD2. The CDR3 is made up of 16 amino acids. The germline V gene has CDR1 SGHDT and CDR2 YYEEEE. After removal of 4 bases from V and 8 bases from J, the junction contained 9 bases not matched to a gene. CDR3 protein: CASSRSGTSGTDEQFF. The CDR3 coding sequence is TGTGCCAGCAGCCGCTCTGGGACTAGCGGGACCGATGAGCAGTTCTTC.

V gene TRBV7-9 combines with J gene TRBJ1-3; perhaps TRBD1 as D (6 bases). The germline CDR1 and CDR2 sequences are SEHNR and FQNEAQ (reference sequence). V lost 1 base to trimming and J lost 3 bases, with 10 bases between them. CDR3 size: 15 residues. The CDR3: CASSLEGGHGNTIYF. CDR3 bases: TGTGCCAGCAGCTTAGAAGGGGGACATGGAAACACCATATATTTT.

The chain combines TRBV12-3 or TRBV12-4 with TRBJ2-1, with TRBD2 identical over 11 bases. CDR3 length equals 16 residues. The V gene end was trimmed by 5 bases and the J gene end by 7 bases; junction bases not matched to a gene: 10. CDR3 amino acids: CASSQVAGGQENEQFF. As DNA, the CDR3 is TGTGCCAGCAGTCAGGTAGCGGGAGGGCAGGAAAATGAGCAGTTCTTC.

The chain couples TRBV3-1 to TRBJ2-1, with D unresolved. Looked up from germline, CDR1 is LGHDT and CDR2 is YNNKEL (reference sequence). The CDR3 is 14 amino acids. Between the trimmed V and J ends, which lost 1 base and 9 bases, there was a span of 13 bases. Here the CDR3 reads CASSQAAGGGEQFF. As DNA, the CDR3 is TGTGCCAGCAGCCAAGCGGCAGGCGGCGGTGAGCAGTTCTTC.

The rearrangement uses TRBV6-1 and TRBJ1-4, with D unclear. Trimming left V 2 bases short and J 4 bases short, with 14 bases between. The CDR3 covers 16 residues. Germline CDR1 and CDR2: MNHNS and SASEGT. The CDR3 is CASSEYVRVFNEKLFF. CDR3 coding DNA: TGTGCCAGCAGTGAATACGTTAGGGTGTTTAATGAAAAACTGTTTTTT.

Only a few counts were recorded for this clonotype. The chain has TRBV10-3 and TRBJ1-2; D gene ambiguous. Looked up from germline, CDR1 is ENHRY and CDR2 is SYGVKD. The CDR3 sequence is 14 residues long. Trimming cost V 3 bases and J 3 bases, with 11 bases left between them. The CDR3 here is CAISENGDHYGYTF. The CDR3 coding sequence is TGTGCCATCAGTGAAAATGGCGATCACTATGGCTACACCTTC.

The chain recombines TRBV2 with TRBJ2-5; the match to TRBD2 covers 11 bases. From germline, CDR1 is SNHLY and CDR2 FYNNEI. The trim removed 3 bases at V and 3 bases at J, leaving 6 bases unmatched. This CDR3 region has 16 residues. The CDR3 DNA reads TGTGCCAGCAGTGAGGGGGGGACTAGCGGAAAAGAGACCCAGTACTTC. Its translation is CASSEGGTSGKETQYF.

V gene TRBV29-1 combines with J gene TRBJ2-3; D remains unclear. The germline V gene encodes CDR1 SQVTM and CDR2 ANQGSEA. The CDR3 is made up of 11 amino acids. V was pared by 7 bases and J by 2 bases, with 7 bases between. Written as DNA, the CDR3 is TGCAGCGCCCAGCCCACAGATACGCAGTATTTT. It yields the protein CSAQPTDTQYF.

The V gene is TRBV20-1, the J gene TRBJ2-3, with 12 bases fitting TRBD2. Trimming cost V 1 base and J 3 bases; bases outside gene matches: 8. This CDR3 has 17 amino acids. Germline V CDR1 and CDR2: DFQATT, SNEGSKA (reference sequence). The CDR3 region has the DNA TGCAGTGCTAGAGTAGAGCTAGCGGGAGGGCCGACAGATACGCAGTATTTT. It codes for CSARVELAGGPTDTQYF.